This TCR beta chain was sequenced for a study of shared clonotypes between healthy human individuals (dated by TCRdb to 2019 to 2021). Turning to the overall study: A few men and a couple of women, aged 18 to 49 years, made up the cohort. For each donor, CD4 naive and CD4 memory were each given three plates, CD8 naive was given two plates, and CD8 memory was given one plate. To estimate repertoire size and how much clonotype sharing occurs between individuals, the study deeply sequenced the blood TCR repertoires of several healthy adults. To increase sequencing depth and limit assay-specific biases, different laboratories used diverse techniques to prepare libraries and sequence TCR repertoires. Each donor's leukapheresis produced roughly between about 0.85 and 10 billion PBMCs. What the work shows at the level of the full study, not this receptor alone: Estimated clonotype richness was generally larger for naive than for memory subsets. Compared with non-shared clonotypes, the clonotypes found in all four sorted-subset donors had higher generation probabilities. Because the study included only a small number of donors, the genetic and exposure-history diversity represented was limited. When a handful of donors were compared, the shared fraction of clonotypes was roughly 5% for naive CD4, about 4% for naive CD8, roughly 2.5% for memory CD4, and 0.35% to 0.4% for memory CD8. Incomplete sequencing was indicated by rarefaction of sorted-subset datasets, despite the large sequencing depth. Pairwise subsampling led to the expectation that sequencing depth would affect the degree of clonotype sharing among donors. Sampling was limited to blood, and TCR repertoires in tissue likely differ from TCR repertoires in blood.

The donors were healthy, HIV-negative adults with no recently reported acute infections or vaccinations. All donors were Caucasian adults living in Nashville, Tennessee, USA. CD4+ T cells were enriched through magnetic negative selection, after which naive cells were positively selected on CD45RA and the remaining negative fraction served as the memory subset. Blood was obtained by leukapheresis, after which PBMCs were separated by Ficoll-Histopaque density gradient centrifugation and cryopreserved in liquid nitrogen vapor phase. Purity and quantity of every magnetically sorted T cell population were checked by analytical flow cytometry. Genomic DNA was isolated from each sorted fraction and quantified by UV absorbance on a Nanodrop 2000c. CDR1 SGHVS and CDR2 FQNEAQ were looked up in the germline V gene. The CDR3 runs 16 amino acids, cysteine and phenylalanine included. The entry retains the CDR3 DNA only, 48 bases that are in frame from base 1. Trimming removed 5 bases from V and 0 bases from J; the gene matches leave 6 bases unexplained.

As for this clone: What antigen it recognizes has not been identified. Base qualities were left out, and no much larger clone turns up one base away.

Using the deep immunoSEQ assay, multiplex PCR amplified TCR CDR3 regions from genomic DNA. Extracted genomic DNA from each cell subset was distributed evenly across all wells of several immunoSEQ 96-well plates, and each plate was treated as a replicate. For sorted subsets, roughly 190 ng of genomic DNA, equivalent to about 30,000 T cell genomes, went into each replicate PCR. Purified libraries were measured with a Qubit 3.0 fluorometer, size-checked on a Bioanalyzer 2100, and measured again with the KAPA Library Quantification kit. Each immunoSEQ 96-well plate was sequenced on its own single-read 150-cycle Illumina NextSeq 550 flow cell. Processing in the source paper ran as follows. Because the immunoSEQ output included only junctional sequences and no quality scores, the filtering could not be the same as the filtering used for full-length reads. To assign V/J genes and CDR3, sequences were annotated using PyIR, a Python wrapper for IgBLAST v1.9, with IMGT germline references. Reads were removed for weak V/J assignments (E-value above 1e-6), missing CDR3, stop codons, out-of-frame junctions, or ambiguous translated residues. V3J clonotypes were defined as sequences sharing the same inferred V gene, J gene, and CDR3 amino acid sequence. Percentage overlap between repertoires was computed as shared unique clonotypes divided by the size of the smaller repertoire. Three approaches were used to assess repertoire richness: RTK rarefaction, the Chao1 estimator, and Recon v2.1 estimates of unobserved clonotypes. Generation probabilities for all TCRbeta clonotypes obtained by the gDNA method from a few donors were computed using OLGA. In its TCRdb copy, this immuneACCESS table keeps in-frame sequences only and misses some clones. Where compared with another copy, unresolved V genes explain less than half of these, and the others have no known cause. V and J calls and clone size are copied from that table; D and trimming were computed from the DNA. The sample records approximately 2.4 million clones, nearly 97% of which are singletons. Approximately 0.13% of the sample is taken by the ten largest.

Source material: naive CD4+ T cells sorted from blood. Interpreted using the paper, the cell subset or site label stands for: CD45RA+ positively selected. The sequence came from a man aged 18 to 30 in good health. This chain joins TRBV7-8 to TRBJ2-1; the junction holds 8 bases that match TRBD2. The DNA is as follows: TGTGCCAGCAGCCCCCGGAGCGGGAGCTCCTACAATGAGCAGTTCTTC. It is translated as CASSPRSGSSYNEQFF. With the portions outside the CDR3 filled from the reference TRBV7-8 and TRBJ2-1 genes, the complete variable region becomes GAGVSQSPRYKVAKRGQDVALRCDPISGHVSLFWYQQALGQGPEFLTYFQNEAQLDKSGLPSDRFFAERPEGSVSTLKIQRTQQEDSAVYLCASSPRSGSSYNEQFFGPGTRLTVL.